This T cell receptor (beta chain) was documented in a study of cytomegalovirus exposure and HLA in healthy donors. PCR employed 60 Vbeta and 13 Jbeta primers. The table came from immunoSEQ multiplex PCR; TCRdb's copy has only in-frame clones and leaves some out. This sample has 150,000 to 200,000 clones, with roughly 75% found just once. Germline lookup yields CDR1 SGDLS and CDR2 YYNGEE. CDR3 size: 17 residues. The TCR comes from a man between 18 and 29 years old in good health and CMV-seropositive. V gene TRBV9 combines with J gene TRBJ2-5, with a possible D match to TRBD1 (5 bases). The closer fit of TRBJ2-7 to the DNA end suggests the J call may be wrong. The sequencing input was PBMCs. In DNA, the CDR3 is TGTGCCAGCAGCGTGACTCCGGTTTGGGGCCCGGACTACGAGCAGTACTTC. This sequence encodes CASSVTPVWGPDYEQYF.